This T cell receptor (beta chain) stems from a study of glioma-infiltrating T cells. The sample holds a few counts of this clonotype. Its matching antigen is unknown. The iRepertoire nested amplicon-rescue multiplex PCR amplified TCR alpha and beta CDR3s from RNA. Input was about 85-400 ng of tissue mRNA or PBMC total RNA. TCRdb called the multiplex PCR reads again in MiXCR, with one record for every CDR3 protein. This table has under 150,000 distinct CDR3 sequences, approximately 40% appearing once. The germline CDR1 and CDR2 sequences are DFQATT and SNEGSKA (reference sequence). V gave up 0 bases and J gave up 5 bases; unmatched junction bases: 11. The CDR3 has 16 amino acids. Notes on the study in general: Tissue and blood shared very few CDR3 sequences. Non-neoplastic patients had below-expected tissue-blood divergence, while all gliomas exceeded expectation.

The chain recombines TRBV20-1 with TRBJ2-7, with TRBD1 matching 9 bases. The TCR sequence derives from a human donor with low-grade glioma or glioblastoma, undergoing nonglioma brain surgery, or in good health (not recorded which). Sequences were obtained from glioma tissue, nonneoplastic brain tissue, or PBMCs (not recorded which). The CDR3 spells CSARDPRTGDLNEQYF. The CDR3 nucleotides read TGCAGTGCTAGAGACCCGAGGACAGGGGATTTGAACGAGCAGTACTTC.